The 19 T cell receptor beta chains below all came from one sample that was sequenced in a study of T cell repertoires and HLA-DP antigens. The method was immunoSEQ multiplex PCR; TCRdb's version includes in-frame clones alone and lacks a portion of them. The sample holds about 89,000 clones, around nine tenths seen once. Their antigens are not known. The material sequenced was CD4+ T cells from PBMCs. These TCRs come from a man aged 50 to 60 in good health and CMV-seronegative.

This clone has a handful of counts. This chain links TRBV14 with TRBJ1-2, with TRBD1 as a possible D gene (5 bases). The CDR3 length is 17 residues. Per the germline V gene, CDR1 is SGHDN and CDR2 is FVKESK. V lost 1 base and J 4 bases, leaving 19 bases between the germline ends. CDR3 protein: CASSQVSWKGQGYGYTF. CDR3 in DNA: TGTGCCAGCAGCCAAGTCAGCTGGAAGGGGCAGGGCTATGGCTACACCTTC.

The chain is built from TRBV4-1 and TRBJ1-2; D ambiguous. This CDR3 contains 13 residues. Trimming took off 2 bases at V and 5 bases at J, with 9 bases between the two ends. The germline V gene encodes CDR1 MGHRA and CDR2 YSYEKL. CDR3 sequence (DNA): TGCGCCAGCAGCCAACAGCCCAGGTATGGCTACACCTTC. Translated: CASSQQPRYGYTF.

V is TRBV7-2 and J is TRBJ2-1, with 14 bases that match TRBD2. V was clipped by 6 bases and J by 2 bases; unmatched bases: 9. Germline lookup yields CDR1 SGHTA and CDR2 FQGNSA. The CDR3 contains 18 residues. DNA for the CDR3: TGTGCCAGCAGACGGACTAGCGGGAGGCCCTCAACCTACAATGAGCAGTTCTTC. Translation gives CASRRTSGRPSTYNEQFF.

This rearrangement joins TRBV7-9 to TRBJ1-1; possible D gene TRBD1, 5 bases. CDR3 length equals 17 residues. V lost 4 bases and J 4 bases, leaving 22 bases between the germline ends. Germline lookup yields CDR1 SEHNR and CDR2 FQNEAQ (reference sequence). The CDR3 protein is CASSSGRAGQRRTEAFF. CDR3 DNA sequence: TGTGCCAGCAGCTCCGGAAGGGCAGGGCAGCGACGCACTGAAGCTTTCTTT.

This clone appeared once. The rearrangement links TRBV15 to TRBJ2-6; 7 bases agree with TRBD1. This CDR3 spans 17 amino acids. With 0 bases clipped from V and 0 bases from J, the junction kept 2 bases outside the gene matches. Per the germline V gene, CDR1 is LNHNV and CDR2 is YYDKDF (reference sequence). CDR3 residues: CATSRDPGGSGANVLTF. Here the CDR3 DNA reads TGTGCCACCAGCAGAGATCCAGGGGGCTCTGGGGCCAACGTCCTGACTTTC.

The rearrangement uses TRBV27 and TRBJ2-2; TRBD2 agrees at 10 bases. Trimming at V came to 5 bases and at J to 7 bases, leaving 7 bases not matched to a gene. CDR1 MNHEY and CDR2 SMNVEV come from the germline V gene (reference sequence). The CDR3 runs to 15 residues. The CDR3 nucleotides are TGTGCCAGCAGTGTTCTAGCGGGAGTAGGCGGGGAGCTGTTTTTT. Translating it yields CASSVLAGVGGELFF.

This clone was recorded only once. This chain uses TRBV7-9 with TRBJ1-6; D is unresolved. V was clipped by 5 bases and J by 9 bases, with 14 bases between them. This CDR3 is 14 amino acids long. CDR1 and CDR2 (germline): SEHNR, FQNEAQ (reference sequence). CDR3 nucleotides: TGTGCCAGCAGCCTACCGGGCCACCTTTCACCCCTCCACTTT. It translates to CASSLPGHLSPLHF. Full variable domain (remainder filled in from reference TRBV7-9 and TRBJ1-6): DTGVSQNPRHKITKRGQNVTFRCDPISEHNRLYWYRQTLGQGPEFLTYFQNEAQLEKSRLLSDRFSAERPKGSFSTLEIQRTEQGDSAMYLCASSLPGHLSPLHFGNGTRLTVT.

The chain uses TRBV5-4 and TRBJ2-2; 11 nucleotides agree with TRBD1. The germline V gene has CDR1 SGHNT and CDR2 YYREEE (reference sequence). The CDR3 consists of 15 residues. V was pared by 3 bases and J by 5 bases, with 3 bases of the junction left unmatched. The DNA of the CDR3 is TGTGCCAGCAGCTCGGACAGGGGGCAGACCGGGGAGCTGTTTTTT. Its translation is CASSSDRGQTGELFF.

The chain recombines TRBV18 with TRBJ2-1; 12 bases are a match to TRBD2. The CDR3 covers 14 residues. Unmatched junction bases numbered 2, after V lost 6 bases and J lost 5 bases. Germline assignment: CDR1 KGHSH and CDR2 LQKENI. For the CDR3, the DNA is TGTGCCAGCTCCGGGACTAGCGGGCACAATGAGCAGTTCTTC. This encodes CASSGTSGHNEQFF.

This clone was seen just once. The J gene is TRBJ2-5, the V gene TRBV30, with D possibly called TRBD1 or TRBD2 (5 bases each). V was trimmed by 7 bases and J by 4 bases, leaving 16 bases between them. The CDR3 sequence is 13 residues long. CDR1 is GTSNPN, CDR2 SVGIG, per germline (reference sequence). This CDR3 reads CAYRDGLGETQYF. CDR3 DNA sequence: TGTGCCTACCGGGACGGGCTCGGAGAGACCCAGTACTTC. The full variable domain, in which reference TRBV30 and TRBJ2-5 provide the parts outside the CDR3, is SQTIHQWPATLVQPVGSPLSLECTVEGTSNPNLYWYRQAAGRGLQLLFYSVGIGQISSEVPQNLSASRPQDRQFILSSKKLLLSDSGFYLCAYRDGLGETQYFGPGTRLLVL.

For the CDR3, the DNA is TGTGCCAGCAGCTTTTTGGGCAGGGTGGCTTTCTTT. Translating it yields CASSFLGRVAFF. This chain connects TRBV7-9 to TRBJ1-1; maybe TRBD1 (5 bases). The CDR3 runs to 12 residues. V lost 3 bases to trimming and J lost 11 bases, with 13 bases between them. Germline CDR1 is SEHNR and CDR2 is FQNEAQ (reference sequence).

The chain couples TRBV23-1 to TRBJ2-5, with D tentatively TRBD1 or TRBD2 (6 bases each). TRBV23-1 is reported as an ORF; its role is uncertain. The CDR3 extends over 16 amino acids. Trimming removed 5 bases from V and 0 bases from J, with 16 bases in between. CDR3: CASSTEGGPHQETQYF. For the CDR3, the DNA is TGCGCCAGCAGTACTGAGGGGGGACCCCACCAAGAGACCCAGTACTTC.

This rearrangement joins TRBV7-6 to TRBJ2-5; unclear D gene. The germline V gene has CDR1 SGHVS and CDR2 FNYEAQ. The V gene lost 5 bases and the J gene lost 5 bases, with 15 bases spanning the gap. The CDR3 loop spans 14 amino acids. CDR3 sequence: CASSPRNGGETQYF. As DNA, the CDR3 is TGTGCCAGCAGCCCTCGGAACGGCGGCGAGACCCAGTACTTC.

The chain combines TRBV10-2 with TRBJ1-5, with D unresolved. The V end lost 3 bases, the J end lost 3 bases, and 3 bases lay between the germline ends. Germline-derived CDR1 and CDR2 are WSHSY and SAAADI. The CDR3 is 12 amino acids. CDR3 coding DNA: TGCGCCAGCAGTGATCCCAATCAGCCCCAGCATTTT. This gives the protein CASSDPNQPQHF.

J is TRBJ2-5 and V is TRBV11-3; D may match TRBD1 or TRBD2 (5 bases each). The V gene lost 1 base and the J gene lost 2 bases, with 17 bases spanning the gap. Germline loops: CDR1 SGHNT, CDR2 YENEEA. The CDR3 runs to 17 residues. CDR3 DNA: TGTGCCAGCAGCTTAGCCGGACACCGAGGGGAACAAGAGACCCAGTACTTC. Encoded protein: CASSLAGHRGEQETQYF.

The rearrangement links TRBV19 to TRBJ2-7; perhaps TRBD2 as D (6 bases). Germline CDR1 is LNHDA and CDR2 is SQIVND (reference sequence). V was clipped by 4 bases and J by 4 bases, with 11 bases between them. The CDR3 is 13 amino acids. In DNA form, the CDR3 reads TGTGCCAGTAGTACCGGGAGCGCTTACGAGCAGTACTTC. Translation gives CASSTGSAYEQYF.

The chain employs TRBV6-5 and TRBJ1-3; the match to TRBD1 covers 7 bases. The J segment lost 0 bases and the V segment lost 5 bases, leaving 4 bases of the junction unmatched. The CDR3 extends over 15 amino acids. Looked up from germline, CDR1 is MNHEY and CDR2 is SVGAGI. CDR3 region: CASSTTGFSGNTIYF. The CDR3 nucleotides read TGTGCCAGCAGTACGACAGGGTTCTCTGGAAACACCATATATTTT.

The V call is TRBV19, the J call TRBJ2-1, with 8 bases that match TRBD2. The J segment lost 4 bases and the V segment lost 7 bases, leaving 3 bases of the junction unmatched. CDR1 and CDR2 (germline): LNHDA, SQIVND (reference sequence). The CDR3 contains 13 residues. As DNA, the CDR3 is TGTGCCAGTAAACGGGGGGGATACAATGAGCAGTTCTTC. This gives the protein CASKRGGYNEQFF.

This clone was recorded once. The chain combines TRBV10-3 with TRBJ2-1; D gene ambiguous. Trimming removed 0 bases from V and 12 bases from J, with 15 bases in between. CDR1 is ENHRY, CDR2 SYGVKD, per germline. This CDR3 contains 14 residues. The CDR3 region has the DNA TGTGCCATCAGTGAGTCGACTCTTGGGATAGGGCAGTTCTTC. Translated: CAISESTLGIGQFF.